The present TCR beta chain was sequenced within a study of cytomegalovirus exposure and HLA in healthy donors. Study-level results: A previous analysis found most TCR beta V segments productive roughly 87% or roughly 30% of the time.

In the case of this clone: The antigen remains undetermined.

Researchers ran the PCR with 60 Vbeta and 13 Jbeta primers. Data came from immunoSEQ multiplex PCR; TCRdb stores just in-frame clones and leaves some out. The table records about 94,000 clones, 60% to 80% of them present only once. With V trimmed by 0 bases and J by 2 bases, 6 bases remained unmatched. Germline V gives CDR1 LGHNA, CDR2 YSLEER. The CDR3 extends over 16 amino acids. This sequence was found in a woman aged 40 to 50 in good health and CMV-seronegative. The rearrangement uses TRBV4-3 and TRBJ2-7, with 8 bases identical to TRBD1. Material: PBMCs. The CDR3 bases are TGCGCCAGCAGCCAAGATGCAGGACAGGGTCCCTACGAGCAGTACTTC. It is translated as CASSQDAGQGPYEQYF.